The clone carrying this T cell receptor (beta chain) was detected a few times. Its target is unknown. Amplified TCR beta CDR3 regions came from RNA transcripts. The HTBI primer set drove a first-round RT-PCR of the TCR CDR3. TCRdb used MiXCR to reprocess the multiplex PCR reads, holding one entry per CDR3 protein. This sample has under 550,000 distinct CDR3 sequences, with just under 20% found just once. Each person with ophthalmopathy scored at least 3 on the Clinical Activity Score, reached NOSPECS grade 4 or higher, and had been ill under 3 months. Exclusion of a patient resulted from uncontrolled infection, other autoimmune disease, pregnancy or lactation. This record belongs to a study of T cells in Graves' hyperthyroidism and ophthalmopathy. Study findings and constraints: Peripheral blood also featured most of the thyroid clonotypes expanded above 0.001. Ophthalmopathy, as predicted by the model, came a median 6.5 months after the prediction.

V dropped 2 bases and J dropped 0 bases, with 10 bases sitting between them. Germline V gene data show CDR1 as SGHTA and CDR2 as FQGTGA. The CDR3 totals 16 residues. The material sequenced was blood. V usage is TRBV7-3 and J usage is TRBJ2-2; D perhaps matches TRBD1 (6 bases). This TCR was recovered from a man between 40 and 49 years old with Graves' ophthalmopathy. The CDR3 DNA sequence: TGTGCCAGCAGCTTAGCCGGGACAACGAACACCGGGGAGCTGTTTTTT. As protein: CASSLAGTTNTGELFF.